The 7 T cell receptor beta chains presented below share a single source sample, sequenced in a study of memory CD4+ T cells and cytomegalovirus serostatus. Single viable CD3+CD4+CD8-CD45RO+ cells were sorted as the memory CD4+ T cells. The method was immunoSEQ multiplex PCR; TCRdb's version includes in-frame clones alone and lacks a portion of them. The sample holds about 52,000 clones, around four fifths seen once. The sample comprised memory CD4+ T cells from blood. Source of these receptors: an adult in good health and CMV-seropositive.

The gene calls are TRBV10-2 and TRBJ2-7; 8 bases map to TRBD2. With 6 bases clipped from V and 5 bases from J, the junction kept 9 bases outside the gene matches. Germline-derived CDR1 and CDR2 are WSHSY and SAAADI. This CDR3 is built from 14 residues. CDR3 region: CASSPRGGPHEQYF. Written as DNA, the CDR3 is TGCGCCAGCAGCCCCCGGGGGGGCCCTCACGAGCAGTACTTC.

The chain has TRBV2 and TRBJ1-1; no reliable D call. This CDR3 is 12 amino acids long. Germline lookup yields CDR1 SNHLY and CDR2 FYNNEI. Between the trimmed V and J ends, which lost 2 bases and 7 bases, there was a span of 8 bases. The CDR3 reads CASSEREDEAFF. CDR3 DNA sequence: TGTGCCAGCAGTGAACGAGAAGATGAAGCTTTCTTT. The entire variable domain, with the rest obtained from reference TRBV2 and TRBJ1-1, is as follows: EPEVTQTPSHQVTQMGQEVILRCVPISNHLYFYWYRQILGQKVEFLVSFYNNEISEKSEIFDDQFSVERPDGSNFTLKIRSTKLEDSAMYFCASSEREDEAFFGQGTRLTVV.

The chain links TRBV7-9 to TRBJ1-4, with D unresolved. This CDR3 comprises 17 residues. V lost 1 base, J lost 8 bases, and 20 bases lay in between. Germline V gene sequence: CDR1 SEHNR, CDR2 FQNEAQ (reference sequence). The CDR3 sequence is CASSLVAARSLHEKLFF. The CDR3 DNA reads as TGTGCCAGCAGCTTAGTTGCGGCTCGGTCACTCCACGAAAAACTGTTTTTT.

The chain combines TRBV4-1 with TRBJ1-1, with TRBD1 matching over 8 bases. With 4 bases clipped from V and 5 bases from J, the junction kept 12 bases outside the gene matches. This CDR3 comprises 16 residues. CDR1 and CDR2 from the germline V gene are MGHRA and YSYEKL. The CDR3: CASSPPRQGQRTEAFF. CDR3 sequence (DNA): TGCGCCAGCAGCCCCCCCCGACAGGGGCAAAGGACTGAAGCTTTCTTT.

This clone was counted a single time. This chain's CDR3 is CASSLRVASGGRTYEQYF. CDR3 coding DNA: TGTGCCAGCAGCTTAAGAGTCGCTAGCGGGGGCCGTACCTACGAGCAGTACTTC. The chain is built from TRBV7-8 and TRBJ2-7, with 10 bases fitting TRBD2. V lost 2 bases and J lost 2; bases outside the gene matches: 12. This CDR3 is 18 amino acids long. Per germline, CDR1 SGHVS and CDR2 FQNEAQ.

This rearrangement joins TRBV5-1 to TRBJ2-2, with a weak D call TRBD1 (6 bases). The CDR3 consists of 14 residues. Germline V CDR1 and CDR2: SGHRS, YFSETQ. The V end lost 4 bases, the J end lost 3 bases, and 10 bases lay between the germline ends. DNA of the CDR3: TGCGCCAGCAGCCGAGGACAGCACACCGGGGAGCTGTTTTTT. Its protein product is CASSRGQHTGELFF.

The chain uses TRBV10-2 and TRBJ1-1, with D maybe TRBD1 (6 bases). This CDR3 is built from 12 residues. Germline V CDR1 and CDR2: WSHSY, SAAADI. The V and J ends lost 6 bases and 7 bases respectively, with 12 bases between them. The CDR3 spells CASRFQGNEAFF. The CDR3 bases are TGCGCCAGCAGGTTCCAGGGGAATGAAGCTTTCTTT.